These 25 T cell receptor beta chains share one sample of origin, sequenced in a study of shared clonotypes between healthy human individuals. Naive CD8 cells lacked CD45RO, underwent positive selection for CCR7 and left out terminally differentiated effector memory CD45RA+ cells. TCRdb's copy holds only in-frame clones and misses some; the assay was immunoSEQ multiplex PCR. The table records about 870,000 clones, over 90% of them present only once. Sequenced input: naive CD8+ T cells sorted from blood. The receptors come from a man under 40 in good health.

V is TRBV9 and J is TRBJ2-7, with 8 nucleotides matching TRBD1. Germline-derived CDR1 and CDR2 are SGDLS and YYNGEE. The CDR3 loop spans 16 amino acids. J gave up 0 bases and V 0 bases, and 5 bases lay outside the gene matches. CDR3 bases: TGTGCCAGCAGCGTAGGCGGACAGGGTAGCTCCTACGAGCAGTACTTC. Encoded protein: CASSVGGQGSSYEQYF. Complete variable domain (other parts from reference TRBV9 and TRBJ2-7): DSGVTQTPKHLITATGQRVTLRCSPRSGDLSVYWYQQSLDQGLQFLIQYYNGEERAKGNILERFSAQQFPDLHSELNLSSLELGDSALYFCASSVGGQGSSYEQYFGPGTRLTVT.

This clone was observed a handful of times. Other DNA sequences within the sample encode an identical CDR3. The chain combines TRBV7-9 with TRBJ2-7; D uncertain. V dropped 4 bases and J dropped 0 bases, with 4 bases sitting between them. This CDR3 is built from 12 residues. Germline-derived CDR1 and CDR2 are SEHNR and FQNEAQ (reference sequence). For the CDR3, the DNA is TGTGCCAGCAGCTCGACCTCCTACGAGCAGTACTTC. Amino acid sequence: CASSSTSYEQYF.

The chain carries TRBV9 and TRBJ2-1; no definite D call. V dropped 7 bases and J dropped 0 bases, with 14 bases sitting between them. CDR3 length equals 15 residues. Germline V lookup: CDR1 SGDLS, CDR2 YYNGEE. The CDR3 reads CASAPLESSYNEQFF. Written as DNA, the CDR3 is TGTGCCAGCGCCCCGCTAGAAAGCTCCTACAATGAGCAGTTCTTC.

The V call is TRBV5-4, the J call TRBJ2-1; 7 positions agree with TRBD1. With V trimmed by 0 bases and J by 3 bases, 6 bases remained unmatched. CDR1 and CDR2 (germline): SGHNT, YYREEE (reference sequence). The CDR3 has 16 amino acids. CDR3 amino acids: CASSLVTGQIYNEQFF. The CDR3 DNA sequence: TGTGCCAGCAGCTTGGTCACGGGACAGATCTACAATGAGCAGTTCTTC.

The rearrangement uses TRBV15 and TRBJ1-1; D possibly corresponds to TRBD1 (5 bases). In germline, CDR1 is LNHNV, CDR2 YYDKDF (reference sequence). V was shortened by 2 bases and J by 1 base, with 17 bases between the two germline ends. The CDR3 spans 17 residues. CDR3 protein: CATSRPLLVGGNTEAFF. The DNA for the CDR3 is TGTGCCACCAGCAGACCACTGCTAGTTGGGGGGAACACTGAAGCTTTCTTT.

In this sample, this clone turned up once. The chain links TRBV7-2 to TRBJ2-7, with 7 bases identical to TRBD1. Germline CDR1 SGHTA, CDR2 FQGNSA. J lost 3 bases, V lost 4 bases, and 12 bases had no gene match. The CDR3 loop spans 16 amino acids. CDR3 DNA sequence: TGTGCCAGCAGCTCATCCCCGGACAGGCCGAACTACGAGCAGTACTTC. It is translated as CASSSSPDRPNYEQYF.

J is TRBJ2-7 and V is TRBV19; 8 bases fit TRBD2. The V segment lost 3 bases and the J segment 4 bases; nucleotides outside the gene matches: 8. CDR1 LNHDA and CDR2 SQIVND come from the germline V gene (reference sequence). The CDR3 runs to 15 residues. The CDR3 here is CASSISRSGSYEQYF. DNA of the CDR3: TGTGCCAGTAGTATTAGTAGGAGCGGGAGTTACGAGCAGTACTTC.

The chain carries TRBV9 and TRBJ1-3, with TRBD1 matching over 7 bases. The CDR3 extends over 17 amino acids. Germline V gene sequence: CDR1 SGDLS, CDR2 YYNGEE. The V segment lost 2 bases and the J segment 0 bases; nucleotides outside the gene matches: 8. The CDR3 bases are TGTGCCAGCAGCGTCCCGACAGGGAGTAGCTCTGGAAACACCATATATTTT. As protein: CASSVPTGSSSGNTIYF.

The gene calls are TRBV7-2 and TRBJ2-3; 13 bases align to TRBD2. CDR3 length: 15 residues. The J segment lost 4 bases and the V segment lost 5 bases, leaving 3 bases of the junction unmatched. From germline, CDR1 is SGHTA and CDR2 FQGNSA. In DNA, the CDR3 is TGTGCCAGCAGCCAGACTAGCGGGAGGTCAGATACGCAGTATTTT. Amino acids: CASSQTSGRSDTQYF.

The chain links TRBV5-1 to TRBJ2-1, with D possibly called TRBD1 or TRBD2 (5 bases each). Trimming stripped 2 bases from V and 2 bases from J, with 17 bases between. CDR1 and CDR2 from the germline V gene are SGHRS and YFSETQ. The CDR3 sequence is 17 residues long. CDR3: CASSLPGAGGPYNEQFF. The DNA for the CDR3 is TGCGCCAGCAGCTTACCCGGGGCGGGTGGACCCTACAATGAGCAGTTCTTC.

The chain combines TRBV7-9 with TRBJ2-1; 8 nucleotides match TRBD1. V lost 6 bases and J lost 4; bases outside the gene matches: 8. The germline V gene has CDR1 SEHNR and CDR2 FQNEAQ (reference sequence). The CDR3 totals 15 residues. CDR3 DNA: TGTGCCAGCAGATCAGGACAGGGTCCGTACAATGAGCAGTTCTTC. It codes for CASRSGQGPYNEQFF. Together with reference TRBV7-9 and TRBJ2-1, the CDR3 gives the full variable domain: DTGVSQNPRHKITKRGQNVTFRCDPISEHNRLYWYRQTLGQGPEFLTYFQNEAQLEKSRLLSDRFSAERPKGSFSTLEIQRTEQGDSAMYLCASRSGQGPYNEQFFGPGTRLTVL.

As regards this clone: The sample contains more than one DNA sequence encoding this CDR3. This chain joins TRBV28 and TRBJ2-7; a possible D gene is TRBD1 (5 bases). Germline assignment: CDR1 MDHEN and CDR2 SYDVKM. Trimming removed 2 bases at V and 0 bases at J, with 5 bases between. The CDR3 sequence is 13 residues long. The CDR3 DNA sequence: TGTGCCAGCAGTTTACAGGGCTCCTACGAGCAGTACTTC. Its translation is CASSLQGSYEQYF.

This chain joins TRBV14 and TRBJ2-5; unclear D gene. CDR1 is SGHDN, CDR2 FVKESK, per germline. V lost 3 bases, J lost 2 bases, and 10 bases lay in between. This CDR3 region has 14 residues. The CDR3 DNA follows: TGTGCCAGCAGCCATCTGCGATTGCAAGAGACCCAGTACTTC. Amino acid sequence: CASSHLRLQETQYF.

This clone is a singleton in its sample. The chain links TRBV5-1 to TRBJ2-7; D ambiguous. CDR1 SGHRS and CDR2 YFSETQ come from the germline V gene. The CDR3 length is 11 residues. Trimming took 4 bases from V and 0 from J, leaving 2 bases between them. CDR3 sequence (DNA): TGCGCCAGCAGCAACTCCTACGAGCAGTACTTC. Residues: CASSNSYEQYF.

The V and J genes are TRBV7-6 and TRBJ2-1; no clear D gene. V gave up 6 bases and J gave up 6 bases, with 12 bases separating them. This CDR3 contains 13 residues. Germline CDR1 reads SGHVS; CDR2 reads FNYEAQ. CDR3 loop: CASRQEHSNEQFF. The CDR3 DNA is TGTGCCAGCAGACAAGAGCATAGCAATGAGCAGTTCTTC.

The J gene is TRBJ2-7, the V gene TRBV5-1, with 9 bases matching TRBD1. The V segment lost 6 bases and the J segment 4 bases; nucleotides outside the gene matches: 5. The CDR3 sequence is 13 residues long. Germline V gene data show CDR1 as SGHRS and CDR2 as YFSETQ. CDR3 amino acids: CASNGQGSYEQYF. CDR3 in DNA: TGCGCCAGCAACGGACAGGGGTCGTACGAGCAGTACTTC. The variable domain in full, with the rest retrieved from reference TRBV5-1 and TRBJ2-7, is KAGVTQTPRYLIKTRGQQVTLSCSPISGHRSVSWYQQTPGQGLQFLFEYFSETQRNKGNFPGRFSGRQFSNSRSEMNVSTLELGDSALYLCASNGQGSYEQYFGPGTRLTVT.

The CDR3 is CASSYSMSGGSYGYTF. The CDR3 DNA reads as TGTGCCAGCAGTTACTCGATGTCTGGGGGTAGCTATGGCTACACCTTC. This rearrangement joins TRBV6-5 to TRBJ1-2, with a weak D call TRBD1 (5 bases). V was pared by 0 bases and J by 4 bases, with 15 bases between. The germline gives CDR1 MNHEY, CDR2 SVGAGI. This CDR3 has 16 residues.

This clone was detected many times. The chain uses TRBV6-4 and TRBJ2-2, with unresolved D. Trimming took 0 bases from V and 4 from J, leaving 6 bases between them. CDR3 length equals 14 residues. Germline V gives CDR1 MRHNA, CDR2 SNTAGT. The CDR3 loop is CASSDSVGTGELFF. The CDR3 nucleotides read TGTGCCAGCAGTGACTCCGTCGGCACCGGGGAGCTGTTTTTT.

This clone has just one count. This chain uses TRBV5-1 with TRBJ2-7; 10 bases map to TRBD1. Germline V gene sequence: CDR1 SGHRS, CDR2 YFSETQ. V gave up 2 bases and J gave up 5 bases; unmatched junction bases: 4. The length of the CDR3 is 14 residues. The CDR3 here is CASSLGQGVNEQYF. CDR3 coding DNA: TGCGCCAGCAGCTTAGGACAGGGGGTCAACGAGCAGTACTTC.

J is TRBJ2-1 and V is TRBV9, with a possible D match to TRBD2 (5 bases). CDR1 and CDR2 (germline): SGDLS, YYNGEE. The V and J ends lost 0 bases and 0 bases respectively, with 10 bases between them. This CDR3 is 16 amino acids long. The CDR3 DNA reads as TGTGCCAGCAGCGTAGAACCGGGGAGCTCCTACAATGAGCAGTTCTTC. The encoded protein is CASSVEPGSSYNEQFF.

This sequence joins TRBV11-2 and TRBJ2-1; TRBD2 matches 7 bases. CDR1 and CDR2 (germline): SGHAT, FQNNGV. The CDR3 contains 18 residues. V gave up 0 bases and J gave up 0 bases; unmatched junction bases: 8. The CDR3 sequence is CASSLEGLTPSSYNEQFF. The DNA for the CDR3 is TGTGCCAGCAGCTTAGAGGGACTAACCCCGAGCTCCTACAATGAGCAGTTCTTC.

The CDR3 DNA follows: TGTGCCAGCACTCCCCCGACCGACGGACACACTGAAGCTTTCTTT. This translates into CASTPPTDGHTEAFF. The chain links TRBV6-6 to TRBJ1-1; D ambiguous. From germline, CDR1 is MNHNY and CDR2 SVGAGI (reference sequence). The CDR3 is made up of 15 amino acids. Trimming left V 7 bases short and J 3 bases short, with 18 bases between.

The rearrangement links TRBV7-6 to TRBJ2-7; 8 bases line up with TRBD1. The V and J ends lost 4 bases and 5 bases, in that order; junction bases with no gene match: 7. CDR1 and CDR2 from the germline V gene are SGHVS and FNYEAQ. The CDR3 contains 14 residues. CDR3 protein: CASSSRQGRDEQYF. As DNA, the CDR3 is TGTGCCAGCAGCTCACGACAGGGGCGAGACGAGCAGTACTTC. The whole variable domain, filled in from reference TRBV7-6 and TRBJ2-7, reads GAGVSQSPRYKVTKRGQDVALRCDPISGHVSLYWYRQALGQGPEFLTYFNYEAQQDKSGLPNDRFSAERPEGSISTLTIQRTEQRDSAMYRCASSSRQGRDEQYFGPGTRLTVT.

The chain is built from TRBV7-9 and TRBJ2-5; D is possibly TRBD1 or TRBD2 (5 bases each). The germline V gene has CDR1 SEHNR and CDR2 FQNEAQ (reference sequence). This CDR3 has 12 residues. Trimming pared 5 bases from V and 5 bases from J, leaving 9 bases between. This chain's CDR3 is CASSRDGETQYF. The DNA of the CDR3 is TGTGCCAGCAGCAGGGACGGGGAGACCCAGTACTTC.

About this clone: Within the sample, other DNA sequences also encode this same CDR3. The chain recombines TRBV30 with TRBJ2-3; no clear D. Per the germline V gene, CDR1 is GTSNPN and CDR2 is SVGIG (reference sequence). Trimming took off 0 bases at V and 0 bases at J, with 7 bases between the two ends. The CDR3 has 14 amino acids. CDR3 in DNA: TGTGCCTGGAGTGTACTCGGGAGCACAGATACGCAGTATTTT. This translates into CAWSVLGSTDTQYF.